The entry that follows covers one T cell receptor (beta chain) sequence. These data originate in a study of blood T cell repertoires in COVID-19. Study at large: COVID-19 samples collected from the United States, Italy and Spain covered acute and convalescent phases. PBMCs, B-cell-depleted T cells, or T cells were the source of the cDNA or gDNA that made up the material.

Methods used by the authors: Reference gene primer amplification gave nucleated cell count estimates. Clones were read by immunoSEQ multiplex PCR, and TCRdb kept only the in-frame ones, dropping some. The V and J calls and clone size were taken over from that table, and D and trimming were inferred from the DNA. The profile shows 120,000 to 150,000 clones, around 87% of them singletons. The CDR3 contains 13 residues. Germline CDR1 and CDR2: MNHEY and SVGAGI. Trimming removed 1 base from V and 3 bases from J, with 7 bases in between. Specimen: peripheral blood. This chain uses TRBV6-5 with TRBJ2-7; D unresolved. The clonotype was recovered from a woman in her forties with acute or convalescent COVID-19. The CDR3 reads CASSYYASYEQYF. In DNA form, the CDR3 reads TGTGCCAGCAGTTACTACGCTAGCTACGAGCAGTACTTC.